This TCR beta chain is drawn from a study of human T cells and chemical hapten exposure. Study overall: Patch tests containing 0.01% DPC, applied to the upper back, were read at 6 days. Findings and caveats of the study: Expanded TCRs created a significantly greater count of big CDR3 similarity clusters than controls did.

CDR3 length: 10 amino acids. The germline gives CDR1 SQVTM, CDR2 ANQGSEA. Trimming stripped 8 bases from V and 3 bases from J, with 7 bases between. The library put unique molecular identifiers onto individual cDNA molecules. Original methodology: From approximately 21,000 to 630,000 TCRs were found per sample, with a median of 95,638. TCRdb itself ran the RACE reads through MiXCR, one entry per CDR3 protein. The V and J calls follow TCRdb's processing rather than the paper's. The table has 100,000 or so distinct CDR3 sequences, approximately 36% seen once. In this sample, this clonotype turned up a few times. Its antigen is not identified. Time point here: patch test 3, about 24 weeks after DPC sensitization. Documented treatment: therapeutic diphenylcyclopropenone sensitization with weekly scalp DPC.

The specimen was whole blood, collected in connection with sensitization to the hapten diphenylcyclopropenone (DPC). This receptor was obtained from a man aged 35 to 55 with alopecia areata. Some clones in this sample may be carry-over from other donors' samples. This rearrangement joins TRBV29-1 to TRBJ2-5; D gene unclear. The CDR3 DNA follows: TGCAGCACAAAGGAAGAGACCCAGTACTTC. It yields the protein CSTKEETQYF.